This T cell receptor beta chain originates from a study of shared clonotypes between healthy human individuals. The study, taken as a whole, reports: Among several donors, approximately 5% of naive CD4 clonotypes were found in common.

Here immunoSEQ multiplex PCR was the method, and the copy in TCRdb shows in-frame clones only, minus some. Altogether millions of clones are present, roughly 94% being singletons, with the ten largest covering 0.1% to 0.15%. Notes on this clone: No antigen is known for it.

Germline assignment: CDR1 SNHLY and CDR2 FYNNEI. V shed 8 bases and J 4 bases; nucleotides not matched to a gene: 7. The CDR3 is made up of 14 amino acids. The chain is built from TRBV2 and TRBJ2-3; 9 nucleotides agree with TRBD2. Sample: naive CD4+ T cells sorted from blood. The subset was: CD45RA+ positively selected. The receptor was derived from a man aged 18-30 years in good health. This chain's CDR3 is CASGPSGAADTQYF. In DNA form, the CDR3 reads TGTGCCAGCGGTCCTAGCGGGGCTGCAGATACGCAGTATTTT.